This T cell receptor (beta chain) was observed in a study of shared clonotypes between healthy human individuals. Sequencing was at deep level. Genomic DNA of every subset was divided equally among multiple immunoSEQ plates. TCRdb keeps only in-frame clones here, not all; method: immunoSEQ multiplex PCR. The table shows millions of clones, with approximately 94% occurring only once. Naive CD8 cells lacked CD45RO and underwent positive selection for CCR7, leaving out terminally differentiated effector memory CD45RA+ cells. To note about this clone: Antigen unknown.

Study-level findings and limits: The authors expected sequencing depth to affect clonotype sharing among donors. Among non-shared clonotypes, generation probabilities were lower than among those shared by all four donors.

The TCR comes from a man between 18 and 35 years old in good health. Sequencing used naive CD8+ T cells sorted from blood.

The CDR3 DNA is TGTGCCAGCAGTACAGGCCGGGACAGGGGGCCCTATAGCAATCAGCCCCAGCATTTT. This gives the protein CASSTGRDRGPYSNQPQHF. The gene calls are TRBV6-4 and TRBJ1-5; 12 bases agree with TRBD1. V was clipped by 5 bases and J by 0 bases; unmatched bases: 11. Per germline, CDR1 MRHNA and CDR2 SNTAGT. This CDR3 has 19 amino acids.